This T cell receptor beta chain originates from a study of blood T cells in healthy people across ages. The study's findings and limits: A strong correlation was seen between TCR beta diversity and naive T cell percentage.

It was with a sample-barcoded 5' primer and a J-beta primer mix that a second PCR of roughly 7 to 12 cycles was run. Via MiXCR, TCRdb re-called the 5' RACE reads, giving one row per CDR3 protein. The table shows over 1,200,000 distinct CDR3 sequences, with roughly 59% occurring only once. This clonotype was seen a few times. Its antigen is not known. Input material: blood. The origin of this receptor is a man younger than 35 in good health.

The CDR3: CASSVPTGVDDGYTF. Written as DNA, the CDR3 is TGTGCCAGCAGCGTCCCAACAGGGGTCGACGATGGCTACACCTTC. The rearrangement joins TRBV7-2 to TRBJ1-2; 7 nucleotides line up with TRBD1. The CDR3 runs 15 residues. Trimming cost V 5 bases and J 6 bases; bases outside gene matches: 12. Germline V gene lookup returns CDR1 SGHTA and CDR2 FQGNSA.